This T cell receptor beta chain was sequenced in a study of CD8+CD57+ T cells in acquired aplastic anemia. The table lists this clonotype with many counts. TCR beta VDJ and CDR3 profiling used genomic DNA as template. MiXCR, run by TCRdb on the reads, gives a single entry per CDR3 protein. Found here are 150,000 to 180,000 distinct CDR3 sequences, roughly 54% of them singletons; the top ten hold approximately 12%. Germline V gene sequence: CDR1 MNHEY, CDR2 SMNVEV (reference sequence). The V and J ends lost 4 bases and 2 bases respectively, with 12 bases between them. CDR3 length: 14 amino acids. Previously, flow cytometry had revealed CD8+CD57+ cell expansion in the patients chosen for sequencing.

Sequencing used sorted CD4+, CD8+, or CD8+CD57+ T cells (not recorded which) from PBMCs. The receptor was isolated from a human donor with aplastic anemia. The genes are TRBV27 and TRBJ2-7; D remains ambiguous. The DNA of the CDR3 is TGTGCCAGCAGTTCCACCAATTCTCCCTACGAGCAGTACTTC. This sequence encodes CASSSTNSPYEQYF.